Each of the 9 T cell receptor beta chains below was sequenced from the same sample in a study of identical twins. Each CDR3 protein is one row after TCRdb ran MiXCR on the 5' RACE reads. Among about 690,000 distinct CDR3 sequences, 5.5% to 7.5% were seen once, and the ten largest hold about 1.8%. Sequenced: naive T cells sorted from blood. The receptors come from a man between 18 and 35 years old in good health.

In regard to this clonotype: This may be a read error: a much more frequent sequence differs by one nucleotide. The chain couples TRBV28 to TRBJ1-2, with 7 bases that match TRBD1. The trim removed 9 bases at V and 1 base at J, leaving 5 bases unmatched. The CDR3 is 13 residues long. CDR1 is MDHEN and CDR2 is SYDVKM in the germline V gene. Written as DNA, the CDR3 is TGTGCCAGAAGTCGGGACAGTAACTATGGCTACACCTTC. This gives the protein CARSRDSNYGYTF.

This clonotype was counted a few times. V usage is TRBV20-1 and J usage is TRBJ2-6; no reliable D call. V lost 0 bases, J lost 0 bases, and 12 bases lay in between. The CDR3 is made up of 17 amino acids. Germline V CDR1 and CDR2: DFQATT, SNEGSKA (reference sequence). CDR3 region: CSARDSELISGANVLTF. The DNA for the CDR3 is TGCAGTGCTAGAGATTCCGAACTGATCTCTGGGGCCAACGTCCTGACTTTC.

This clonotype was seen ten or more times. The rearrangement joins TRBV5-1 to TRBJ2-3, with 11 nucleotides matching TRBD2. Germline V gives CDR1 SGHRS, CDR2 YFSETQ. This CDR3 is 14 amino acids long. J lost 5 bases, V lost 1 base, and 0 bases had no gene match. The CDR3 loop is CASSLTSGRDTQYF. In nucleotides, the CDR3 is TGCGCCAGCAGCTTGACTAGCGGGAGAGATACGCAGTATTTT.

There are many counts of this clonotype. The V and J genes are TRBV7-2 and TRBJ2-2, with 8 bases matching TRBD2. The CDR3 length is 15 residues. Per germline, CDR1 SGHTA and CDR2 FQGNSA. With 6 bases clipped from V and 7 bases from J, the junction kept 10 bases outside the gene matches. CDR3 protein: CASRAAAGVGGELFF. CDR3 sequence (DNA): TGTGCCAGCAGAGCCGCAGCGGGAGTCGGCGGGGAGCTGTTTTTT.

This clonotype occurred a few times. The V gene is TRBV6-5, the J gene TRBJ2-7; 8 bases map to TRBD2. Germline V lookup: CDR1 MNHEY, CDR2 SVGAGI. The CDR3 has 15 amino acids. With V trimmed by 4 bases and J by 3 bases, 8 bases remained unmatched. The CDR3 loop is CASSSLAGNFYEQYV. The CDR3 DNA reads TGTGCCAGCAGTTCATTAGCGGGAAACTTCTACGAGCAGTACGTC.

Ten or more counts support this clonotype. V is TRBV6-1 and J is TRBJ2-1; the D gene is possibly TRBD2 (5 bases). CDR1 and CDR2 from the germline V gene are MNHNS and SASEGT. V shed 7 bases and J shed 11 bases, with 18 bases lying between them. The CDR3 contains 13 residues. CDR3 sequence reads: CASIDMAGGKQFF. The CDR3, as DNA: TGTGCCAGCATCGACATGGCCGGAGGAAAGCAGTTCTTC.

In its sample, this clonotype was seen many times. This rearrangement joins TRBV29-1 to TRBJ2-7; TRBD2 matches 14 bases. V lost 4 bases, J lost 4 bases, and 9 bases stayed unmatched. Germline assignment: CDR1 SQVTM and CDR2 ANQGSEA. There are 16 residues in the CDR3. In nucleotides, the CDR3 is TGCAGCGTTGTAGGGACTAGCGGGAGCCGGGGTTACGAGCAGTACTTC. Protein product: CSVVGTSGSRGYEQYF.

This clonotype was recorded at least ten times. The V gene is TRBV5-1, the J gene TRBJ2-3, with no clear D. Trimming stripped 0 bases from V and 2 bases from J, with 10 bases between. Germline values: CDR1 SGHRS, CDR2 YFSETQ. The CDR3 totals 15 residues. The chain's CDR3 is CASSLGGRATDTQYF. CDR3 nucleotides: TGCGCCAGCAGCTTGGGAGGAAGAGCCACAGATACGCAGTATTTT.

This clonotype came up many times. The rearrangement links TRBV7-2 to TRBJ1-5, with 7 bases identical to TRBD1. With 3 bases clipped from V and 7 bases from J, the junction kept 9 bases outside the gene matches. Germline-derived CDR1 and CDR2 are SGHTA and FQGNSA. The CDR3 is 15 amino acids. In DNA, the CDR3 is TGTGCCAGCAGCTTCCCCGGCAGGGGGGACCAGCCCCAGCATTTT. Translating gives CASSFPGRGDQPQHF.